The 28 T cell receptor beta chains listed next were all sequenced from one sample in a study of beta chain features in type 1 diabetes. Expressed TCRB transcripts were sequenced, since all the RNA that had been isolated was reverse transcribed. Using immunoSEQ multiplex PCR, the repertoire was profiled, and TCRdb retains in-frame clones only, with some absent. Among roughly 400,000 clones listed, about 15% were seen once. Sequenced: naive CD4+ T cells from blood. These receptor sequences come from a man aged 30-40 years in good health.

This clone has a handful of counts. This chain connects TRBV7-6 to TRBJ2-1; 9 positions agree with TRBD1. V lost 6 bases, J lost 7 bases, and 13 bases stayed unmatched. The CDR3 totals 16 residues. Germline V gene sequence: CDR1 SGHVS, CDR2 FNYEAQ. The CDR3 protein is CASSVAVQGANNEQFF. CDR3 coding DNA: TGTGCCAGCAGTGTAGCGGTACAGGGGGCGAATAATGAGCAGTTCTTC.

The chain links TRBV7-2 to TRBJ2-5; D is unresolved. CDR3 length: 13 amino acids. Trimming stripped 5 bases from V and 3 bases from J, with 10 bases between. Germline CDR1 SGHTA, CDR2 FQGNSA. The DNA of the CDR3 is TGTGCCAGCAGCCCCAGTAGAGAAGAGACCCAGTACTTC. Its protein product is CASSPSREETQYF. Together with reference TRBV7-2 and TRBJ2-5, the CDR3 gives the full variable domain: GAGVSQSPSNKVTEKGKDVELRCDPISGHTALYWYRQSLGQGLEFLIYFQGNSAPDKSGLPSDRFSAERTGGSVSTLTIQRTQQEDSAVYLCASSPSREETQYFGPGTRLLVL.

Only a few counts were recorded for this clone. The chain links TRBV12-5 to TRBJ2-1; TRBD2 matches 9 bases. The CDR3 is 13 residues long. Germline values: CDR1 LGHNT, CDR2 FRNRAP. Trimming cost V 5 bases and J 10 bases; bases outside gene matches: 6. CDR3 residues: CASGPGTSNEQFF. The CDR3 coding sequence is TGTGCTAGTGGTCCAGGGACTAGCAACGAGCAGTTCTTC. Combining the CDR3 with reference TRBV12-5 and TRBJ2-1 gives the whole variable domain DARVTQTPRHKVTEMGQEVTMRCQPILGHNTVFWYRQTMMQGLELLAYFRNRAPLDDSGMPKDRFSAEMPDATLATLKIQPSEPRDSAVYFCASGPGTSNEQFFGPGTRLTVL.

The chain joins TRBV29-1 to TRBJ2-1; 9 positions match TRBD1. The J segment lost 3 bases and the V segment lost 3 bases, leaving 3 bases of the junction unmatched. The CDR3 runs to 14 residues. The germline gives CDR1 SQVTM, CDR2 ANQGSEA. This chain's CDR3 is CSVDGTGIYNEQFF. CDR3 nucleotides: TGCAGCGTTGACGGGACAGGGATCTACAATGAGCAGTTCTTC.

V and J are TRBV30 and TRBJ2-1; the D is unclear. CDR1 and CDR2 (germline): GTSNPN, SVGIG (reference sequence). V shed 4 bases and J shed 5 bases, with 12 bases lying between them. The CDR3 is 13 residues long. CDR3 residues: CAWTPDRDNEQFF. As DNA, the CDR3 is TGTGCCTGGACCCCCGACCGGGACAATGAGCAGTTCTTC.

This clone was seen a few times. This chain joins TRBV27 and TRBJ1-4, with unresolved D. V was shortened by 1 base and J by 8 bases, with 11 bases between the two germline ends. Germline V gene lookup returns CDR1 MNHEY and CDR2 SMNVEV (reference sequence). The CDR3 runs 14 residues. The CDR3 region is CASSLLGQGEKLFF. CDR3 DNA sequence: TGTGCCAGCAGTTTATTGGGTCAAGGGGAAAAACTGTTTTTT.

This clone occurred a few times. The V and J genes are TRBV29-1 and TRBJ2-3; D may be TRBD1 or TRBD2 (5 bases each). The CDR3 sequence is 12 residues long. Per germline, CDR1 SQVTM and CDR2 ANQGSEA. V was shortened by 3 bases and J by 6 bases, with 10 bases between the two germline ends. The CDR3 loop is CSVDPGADTQYF. CDR3 DNA sequence: TGCAGCGTTGATCCCGGGGCCGATACGCAGTATTTT.

The V gene is TRBV2, the J gene TRBJ2-3; D gene unclear. Germline CDR1 and CDR2: SNHLY and FYNNEI. There are 17 residues in the CDR3. V dropped 0 bases and J dropped 1 base, with 14 bases sitting between them. CDR3 DNA sequence: TGTGCCAGCAGTGAAGCCCCTCCGGAGAGCGGCACAGATACGCAGTATTTT. Translation gives CASSEAPPESGTDTQYF.

This clone appeared a few times. J is TRBJ2-7 and V is TRBV6-1, with a tentative D call TRBD1 (5 bases). Deletions cut 10 bases from V and 0 bases from J, with 10 bases between. The CDR3 covers 12 residues. The germline V gene has CDR1 MNHNS and CDR2 SASEGT. Here the CDR3 DNA reads TGTGCCACCCAGGGCCGCTCCTACGAGCAGTACTTC. Residues: CATQGRSYEQYF.

This chain uses TRBV7-2 with TRBJ2-3, with D hard to call. Germline lookup yields CDR1 SGHTA and CDR2 FQGNSA. With 1 base removed from V and 0 bases from J, the gap between germline ends came to 8 bases. The CDR3 has 15 amino acids. In DNA, the CDR3 is TGTGCCAGCAGCTTAGACTACCTTAGCACAGATACGCAGTATTTT. This encodes CASSLDYLSTDTQYF.

The rearrangement links TRBV7-9 to TRBJ2-5; the match to TRBD2 covers 12 bases. Losses at the gene ends were 6 bases for V and 2 bases for J; bases not matched to a gene: 4. The CDR3 extends over 15 amino acids. Looked up from germline, CDR1 is SEHNR and CDR2 is FQNEAQ (reference sequence). The CDR3 DNA follows: TGTGCCAGCAGACGGACTAGCGGGGCTCAAGAGACCCAGTACTTC. Translating it yields CASRRTSGAQETQYF.

There are a few counts of this clone. The chain couples TRBV15 to TRBJ1-4; 8 positions match TRBD1. The CDR3 has 16 residues. Germline CDR1 and CDR2: LNHNV and YYDKDF (reference sequence). After removal of 1 base from V and 7 bases from J, the junction contained 8 bases not matched to a gene. The CDR3 DNA sequence: TGTGCCACCAGCAGAGCATGGACAGGGCGTACTGAAAAACTGTTTTTT. The encoded protein is CATSRAWTGRTEKLFF.

This clone was detected a few times. The chain employs TRBV30 and TRBJ2-2; D call uncertain. Germline V CDR1 and CDR2: GTSNPN, SVGIG (reference sequence). The CDR3 is 13 amino acids. V lost 0 bases to trimming and J lost 7 bases, with 9 bases between them. The CDR3 nucleotides read TGTGCCTGGAGTGTGCAGCGTTTCGGGGAGCTGTTTTTT. Its translation is CAWSVQRFGELFF. Full variable domain (outside the CDR3, taken from reference TRBV30 and TRBJ2-2): SQTIHQWPATLVQPVGSPLSLECTVEGTSNPNLYWYRQAAGRGLQLLFYSVGIGQISSEVPQNLSASRPQDRQFILSSKKLLLSDSGFYLCAWSVQRFGELFFGEGSRLTVL.

J is TRBJ1-1 and V is TRBV2; D call uncertain. The CDR3 is 11 residues long. Germline CDR1 is SNHLY and CDR2 is FYNNEI. V lost 8 bases, J lost 0 bases, and 4 bases lay in between. The CDR3 region has the DNA TGTGCCAGCCGCATGAACACTGAAGCTTTCTTT. Its protein is CASRMNTEAFF.

This chain joins TRBV12-5 and TRBJ1-2; 7 bases match TRBD1. The V and J ends lost 5 bases and 0 bases, in that order; junction bases with no gene match: 3. The CDR3 loop spans 14 amino acids. Per germline, CDR1 LGHNT and CDR2 FRNRAP. The CDR3 DNA reads as TGTGCTAGTGGTCGGGACAGTCCTAACTATGGCTACACCTTC. Translated, it gives CASGRDSPNYGYTF.

This clone has a handful of counts. This chain's CDR3 is CASSQDLAGAYNEQFF. The CDR3, as DNA: TGCGCCAGCAGCCAAGATCTGGCGGGAGCCTACAATGAGCAGTTCTTC. J is TRBJ2-1 and V is TRBV4-3, with 7 bases lining up with TRBD2. J was trimmed by 2 bases and V by 0 bases; bases with no gene match: 4. In germline, CDR1 is LGHNA, CDR2 YSLEER. The CDR3 runs to 16 residues.

This clone was observed a handful of times. V usage is TRBV30 and J usage is TRBJ2-1, with unresolved D. This CDR3 is 18 amino acids long. The V gene's germline CDR1 is GTSNPN and CDR2 SVGIG (reference sequence). V shed 0 bases and J shed 6 bases, with 24 bases lying between them. CDR3 sequence reads: CAWSVDLTWNLGGNEQFF. CDR3 bases: TGTGCCTGGAGTGTCGACCTCACATGGAATCTAGGTGGCAATGAGCAGTTCTTC. The complete variable domain, with remaining parts taken from reference TRBV30 and TRBJ2-1, reads SQTIHQWPATLVQPVGSPLSLECTVEGTSNPNLYWYRQAAGRGLQLLFYSVGIGQISSEVPQNLSASRPQDRQFILSSKKLLLSDSGFYLCAWSVDLTWNLGGNEQFFGPGTRLTVL.

This CDR3 is CASSLVPMKGVNQETQYF. CDR3 sequence (DNA): TGTGCCAGCAGCTTAGTTCCTATGAAGGGGGTTAACCAAGAGACCCAGTACTTC. The chain links TRBV7-9 to TRBJ2-5; a possible D gene is TRBD1 (6 bases). CDR3 size: 18 residues. V dropped 1 base and J dropped 0 bases, with 18 bases sitting between them. CDR1 and CDR2 from the germline V gene are SEHNR and FQNEAQ (reference sequence).

This clone was observed a handful of times. The chain combines TRBV21-1 with TRBJ1-2. TRBV21-1 is listed as a pseudogene. The CDR3 totals 11 residues. CDR3 nucleotide sequence: TGTGCCAGCAGCCCACCGTATGGCTACACCTTC. This sequence encodes CASSPPYGYTF.

The table lists this clone with a few counts. This chain links TRBV5-1 with TRBJ2-2; D is unresolved. Per germline, CDR1 SGHRS and CDR2 YFSETQ. The V gene lost 4 bases and the J gene lost 9 bases, with 4 bases spanning the gap. The CDR3 totals 10 residues. The chain's CDR3 is CASSPRELFF. CDR3 bases: TGCGCCAGCAGCCCCCGGGAGCTGTTTTTT.

The chain joins TRBV9 to TRBJ1-2; possibly TRBD1 for D (5 bases). The CDR3 runs to 16 residues. CDR1 is SGDLS and CDR2 is YYNGEE in the germline V gene. Trimming removed 7 bases at V and 0 bases at J, with 19 bases between. The CDR3 DNA follows: TGTGCCAGCCGGGAGGGACCACTGGGACCTAACTATGGCTACACCTTC. This codes for CASREGPLGPNYGYTF.

This clone was recorded a few times. The chain couples TRBV4-3 to TRBJ2-3; D not resolved. V was pared by 4 bases and J by 0 bases, with 11 bases between. The CDR3 spans 15 residues. CDR1 and CDR2 from the germline V gene are LGHNA and YSLEER. CDR3 DNA sequence: TGCGCCAGCAGCCTTCAACAGAGTAGCACAGATACGCAGTATTTT. Translating it yields CASSLQQSSTDTQYF.

This clone was counted between two and nine times. The chain has TRBV27 and TRBJ2-2; no reliable D call. V was cut by 8 bases and J by 2 bases, with 15 bases left in between. Germline CDR1 is MNHEY and CDR2 is SMNVEV (reference sequence). This CDR3 contains 15 residues. The CDR3 nucleotides are TGTGCCAGCCAGTACCGGCAGACTAACACCGGGGAGCTGTTTTTT. Amino acid sequence: CASQYRQTNTGELFF.

The chain uses TRBV7-9 and TRBJ2-5; 7 nucleotides line up with TRBD2. The CDR3 loop spans 13 amino acids. Germline-derived CDR1 and CDR2 are SEHNR and FQNEAQ (reference sequence). With V trimmed by 8 bases and J by 4 bases, 7 bases remained unmatched. The CDR3, as DNA: TGTGCCAGCGGGAGGGCCGAGGTAGAGACCCAGTACTTC. Its translation is CASGRAEVETQYF.

There are a few counts of this clone. The rearrangement links TRBV2 to TRBJ1-2, with 8 bases identical to TRBD1. With 1 base clipped from V and 4 bases from J, the junction kept 8 bases outside the gene matches. The CDR3 totals 16 residues. Per germline, CDR1 SNHLY and CDR2 FYNNEI. This CDR3 reads CASSEETGVSSYGYTF. CDR3 in DNA: TGTGCCAGCAGTGAAGAGACAGGGGTTTCTAGCTATGGCTACACCTTC.

The rearrangement joins TRBV7-2 to TRBJ1-5; D remains ambiguous. V dropped 2 bases and J dropped 4 bases, with 6 bases sitting between them. This CDR3 contains 13 residues. Per the germline V gene, CDR1 is SGHTA and CDR2 is FQGNSA. The CDR3 loop reads CASSLTENQPQHF. The CDR3 DNA reads TGTGCCAGCAGCTTAACGGAGAATCAGCCCCAGCATTTT.

The chain employs TRBV7-2 and TRBJ2-5; no reliable D call. The CDR3 is made up of 13 amino acids. Germline lookup yields CDR1 SGHTA and CDR2 FQGNSA. The V and J ends lost 5 bases and 6 bases respectively, with 13 bases between them. DNA of the CDR3: TGTGCCAGCAGCACCGGACCGACGAAGACCCAGTACTTC. It translates to CASSTGPTKTQYF.

This rearrangement joins TRBV5-4 to TRBJ2-7; D call uncertain. CDR3 length: 15 residues. V lost 3 bases to trimming and J lost 9 bases, with 22 bases between them. The germline gives CDR1 SGHNT, CDR2 YYREEE (reference sequence). DNA for the CDR3: TGTGCCAGCAGCTCTCCGACGGTACGGAATTCTGGGCAGTACTTC. Encoded protein: CASSSPTVRNSGQYF.